This T cell receptor beta chain was recorded in a study of CD8 T cells in ankylosing spondylitis. Quantitative barcoded 5'-RACE was used to prepare TCR beta libraries. A single record per CDR3 protein comes from TCRdb applying MiXCR to the 5' RACE reads. The table has approximately 440,000 distinct CDR3 sequences, over 15% seen once. Trimming left V 4 bases short and J 5 bases short, with 14 bases between. Germline V gives CDR1 LGHDT, CDR2 YNNKEL (reference sequence). The CDR3 extends over 14 amino acids. This clonotype was seen a few times. Its antigen is as yet unknown. Study-wide results and limits: According to the report, clones linked to the disease were significantly enriched in matched synovial fluid samples taken from ankylosing spondylitis patients. Roughly 8 highly homologous variants made up a TCR beta motif that seemed to typify ankylosing spondylitis blood.

The V gene is TRBV3-1, the J gene TRBJ1-1; D is undetermined. This TCR was sampled from a male donor with ankylosing spondylitis. Material for sequencing was blood, either unsorted or a sorted T cell fraction (not recorded which). CDR3 DNA sequence: TGTGCCAGCAGCCCTGGGAGGAAAGGTACTGAAGCTTTCTTT. This codes for CASSPGRKGTEAFF.